This T cell receptor beta chain was obtained from a study of vaccination effects on CD4 cells after COVID-19. Regarding this clone: As yet, its antigen is unknown.

Libraries were prepared by immunoSEQ multiplex PCR; TCRdb keeps only in-frame clonotypes and omits some of them. The table includes 50,000 to 65,000 clones, more than 70% detected once. The ends were cut back, 3 bases at V and 0 bases at J, with 9 bases in the middle. CDR1 is KGHSH and CDR2 is LQKENI in the germline V gene. This CDR3 has 15 residues. The ViraFEST assay expanded antigen-specific CD4+ T cells with viral peptide pools before sequencing. After less than 11 days in culture, the CD4+ T cells were isolated. All participants had two doses of either the BNT162b2 or mRNA-1273 vaccine. Sequenced material: CD4+ T cells from PBMCs cultured with HCoV-229E spike peptides, taken after COVID-19 vaccination. The chain links TRBV18 to TRBJ1-3; D is possibly TRBD1 (6 bases). The TCR was taken from a human donor who received a COVID-19 vaccine. The DNA of the CDR3 is TGTGCCAGCTCACCCTCAGGGGTCTCTGGAAACACCATATATTTT. This sequence encodes CASSPSGVSGNTIYF. Full variable domain (remainder filled in from reference TRBV18 and TRBJ1-3): NAGVMQNPRHLVRRRGQEARLRCSPMKGHSHVYWYRQLPEEGLKFMVYLQKENIIDESGMPKERFSAEFPKEGPSILRIQQVVRGDSAAYFCASSPSGVSGNTIYFGEGSWLTVV.